The clone carrying this T cell receptor beta chain was seen ten or more times. This entry comes from a study of prognosis after radiotherapy for stage I lung cancer. The junction had 8 bases not matched to a gene; V was cut back by 4 bases and J by 5 bases. Germline CDR1 SGHRS, CDR2 YFSETQ. The CDR3 loop spans 14 amino acids. Genomic DNA was the source, and TCR beta CDR3 was amplified from it by two-round multiplex PCR. With primers specific to each TRBV and TRBJ gene, the first-round PCR was performed. In TCRdb, the multiplex PCR reads were re-called with MiXCR into one record per CDR3 protein. Among some 35,000 distinct CDR3 sequences listed, 30% to 35% were seen once.

Sequenced here: PBMCs, sampled before or after stereotactic body radiation therapy (not recorded which). The TCR originated in a donor over 45 with non-small cell lung cancer. The V call is TRBV5-1, the J call TRBJ2-5; 7 nucleotides agree with TRBD2. The CDR3 here is CASSIGTTYETQYF. The CDR3 DNA reads as TGCGCCAGCAGCATCGGGACTACCTACGAGACCCAGTACTTC. The full variable domain, in which reference TRBV5-1 and TRBJ2-5 provide the parts outside the CDR3, is KAGVTQTPRYLIKTRGQQVTLSCSPISGHRSVSWYQQTPGQGLQFLFEYFSETQRNKGNFPGRFSGRQFSNSRSEMNVSTLELGDSALYLCASSIGTTYETQYFGPGTRLLVL.